A selection of T cell receptor beta chains follows, all from one sample in a study of naive and memory T cell subsets. TCRdb re-analysed the UMI-ligation and nested PCR reads in MiXCR, keeping a single row per CDR3 protein. Altogether approximately 150,000 distinct CDR3 sequences are present, approximately 20% being singletons, with the ten largest covering about 0.57%. Sequenced sample: naive CD8+ T cells from blood. These receptors were collected from a human donor in good health. Each CDR3 is given with its conserved first and last residue. D genes are given only for firm matches. Expanded clones get a size class; other rows say once, few or many, or leave the size out.

D gene: -; V gene: TRBV12-3/TRBV12-4; clone size: few; J gene: TRBJ2-3; CDR3 DNA: TGTGCCAGCATCGGCGGAGCGACAGATACGCAGTATTTT; CDR3 protein: CASIGGATDTQYF
D gene: -; V gene: TRBV19; clone size: -; J gene: TRBJ2-1; CDR3 DNA: TGTGCCAGTAGTATTGGGGTTAATATGAATGAGCAGTTCTTC; CDR3 protein: CASSIGVNMNEQFF
D gene: TRBD1; V gene: TRBV27; clone size: -; J gene: TRBJ2-7; CDR3 DNA: TGTGCCAGCAGTTCCACAGGGGGCATGTACGAGCAGTACTTC; CDR3 protein: CASSSTGGMYEQYF
D gene: -; V gene: TRBV4-2; clone size: -; J gene: TRBJ1-1; CDR3 DNA: TGTGCCAGCAGCCAAGAGGTCCCAGGGGCTGAAGCTTTCTTT; CDR3 protein: CASSQEVPGAEAFF
D gene: TRBD2; V gene: TRBV28; clone size: -; J gene: TRBJ2-3; CDR3 DNA: TGTGCCAGCAGTTTTCTGGTTCGACTAGCGGATCGCGATACGCAGTATTTT; CDR3 protein: CASSFLVRLADRDTQYF
D gene: -; V gene: TRBV4-1; clone size: few; J gene: TRBJ2-2; CDR3 DNA: TGCGCCAGCAGGACTAGGTCCGGGGAGCTGTTTTTT; CDR3 protein: CASRTRSGELFF
D gene: -; V gene: TRBV6-6; clone size: many; J gene: TRBJ1-1; CDR3 DNA: TGTGCCAGCAGCCCAAACTGGGATTGGGCTTTCTTT; CDR3 protein: CASSPNWDWAFF
D gene: TRBD2; V gene: TRBV10-3; clone size: -; J gene: TRBJ2-5; CDR3 DNA: TGTGCCATCAGTCCGGGACTAGCGAGCCAAGAGACCCAGTACTTC; CDR3 protein: CAISPGLASQETQYF
D gene: -; V gene: TRBV7-8; clone size: -; J gene: TRBJ2-5; CDR3 DNA: TGTGCCAGCAGCCCTTGGGCAGGGGCTCAAGAGACCCAGTACTTC; CDR3 protein: CASSPWAGAQETQYF
D gene: -; V gene: TRBV4-1; clone size: few; J gene: TRBJ1-2; CDR3 DNA: TGCGCCAGCAGCCAAGAATCCATCTATGGCTACACCTTC; CDR3 protein: CASSQESIYGYTF
D gene: -; V gene: TRBV6-6; clone size: -; J gene: TRBJ2-1; CDR3 DNA: TGTGCCAGCATCGACAGTTACAATGAGCAGTTCTTC; CDR3 protein: CASIDSYNEQFF
D gene: TRBD2; V gene: TRBV9; clone size: -; J gene: TRBJ2-2; CDR3 DNA: TGTGCCAGCCAAGCGGGAGGGAACACCGGGGAGCTGTTTTTT; CDR3 protein: CASQAGGNTGELFF
D gene: -; V gene: TRBV28; clone size: -; J gene: TRBJ1-5; CDR3 DNA: TGTGCCAGCAGTTTTTTGCAGTCAAATCAGCCCCAGCATTTT; CDR3 protein: CASSFLQSNQPQHF
D gene: -; V gene: TRBV6-5; clone size: few; J gene: TRBJ1-2; CDR3 DNA: TGTGCCAGCAGTTACGGGAACAGGGACACTCATGGCTACACCTTC; CDR3 protein: CASSYGNRDTHGYTF
D gene: -; V gene: TRBV30; clone size: -; J gene: TRBJ2-2; CDR3 DNA: TGTGCCTGGAACGAAATCGCCGGGGAGCTGTTTTTT; CDR3 protein: CAWNEIAGELFF
D gene: -; V gene: TRBV29-1; clone size: -; J gene: TRBJ2-1; CDR3 DNA: TGCAGCGTTGAAGACCAGCGGCCCAATGAGCAGTTCTTC; CDR3 protein: CSVEDQRPNEQFF
D gene: -; V gene: TRBV5-6; clone size: -; J gene: TRBJ1-2; CDR3 DNA: TGTGCCAGCAGCTTGGATTTGGCTGGCTATGGCTACACCTTC; CDR3 protein: CASSLDLAGYGYTF
D gene: TRBD2; V gene: TRBV20-1; clone size: -; J gene: TRBJ2-5; CDR3 DNA: TGCAGTGCTAGAGAAGTAGGGACTAGCGGGAGACGGAGAGAGACCCAGTACTTC; CDR3 protein: CSAREVGTSGRRRETQYF
D gene: -; V gene: TRBV28; clone size: few; J gene: TRBJ2-1; CDR3 DNA: TGTGCCAGCAGTTTTAAGCGGGAGCAGTTCTTC; CDR3 protein: CASSFKREQFF
D gene: TRBD2; V gene: TRBV28; clone size: few; J gene: TRBJ2-1; CDR3 DNA: TGTGCCAGCAGTTTCAGCGGGAGTAGGAATGAGCAGTTCTTC; CDR3 protein: CASSFSGSRNEQFF
D gene: TRBD1; V gene: TRBV2; clone size: -; J gene: TRBJ1-2; CDR3 DNA: TGTGCCAGCAGTGACCCGGACACAGGGACAGTTGGGTACTATGGCCACACCTTC; CDR3 protein: CASSDPDTGTVGYYGHTF
D gene: -; V gene: TRBV7-8; clone size: -; J gene: TRBJ2-1; CDR3 DNA: TGTGCCAGCAGCTCCCATAGGGGCGAGCAGTTCTTC; CDR3 protein: CASSSHRGEQFF
D gene: TRBD1; V gene: TRBV28; clone size: -; J gene: TRBJ1-1; CDR3 DNA: TGTGCCAGCAGTTTTGATGGGAGGGGGCCCATGAACACTGAAGCTTTCTTT; CDR3 protein: CASSFDGRGPMNTEAFF
D gene: -; V gene: TRBV20-1; clone size: -; J gene: TRBJ2-1; CDR3 DNA: TGCAGTGCTAGACTTATAGGTGAGCAGTTCTTC; CDR3 protein: CSARLIGEQFF
D gene: TRBD1; V gene: TRBV4-1; clone size: -; J gene: TRBJ1-1; CDR3 DNA: TGCGCCAGCAGCCACCGGGGACAGGCGGGAACTGAAGCTTTCTTT; CDR3 protein: CASSHRGQAGTEAFF
D gene: TRBD2; V gene: TRBV12-3/TRBV12-4; clone size: few; J gene: TRBJ2-7; CDR3 DNA: TGTGCCAGCAGTTTAAGCGGGAGAGCGGGAGAGCAGTACTTC; CDR3 protein: CASSLSGRAGEQYF
D gene: TRBD2; V gene: TRBV9; clone size: -; J gene: TRBJ2-1; CDR3 DNA: TGTGCCAGCAGCCCAGAGACTAGCGGGAGATACAATGAGCAGTTCTTC; CDR3 protein: CASSPETSGRYNEQFF
D gene: TRBD1; V gene: TRBV7-2; clone size: -; J gene: TRBJ2-1; CDR3 DNA: TGTGCCGTCCGGGACAGGTACAATGAGCAGTTCTTC; CDR3 protein: CAVRDRYNEQFF
D gene: TRBD1; V gene: TRBV6-6; clone size: few; J gene: TRBJ2-7; CDR3 DNA: TGTGCCAGCACCCCGGGACAGCGCTACGAGCAGTACTTC; CDR3 protein: CASTPGQRYEQYF
D gene: TRBD1; V gene: TRBV27; clone size: -; J gene: TRBJ1-4; CDR3 DNA: TGTGCCAGCAGTCACCGAGGGACAGGGAGTGAAAAACTGTTTTTT; CDR3 protein: CASSHRGTGSEKLFF
D gene: -; V gene: TRBV10-1; clone size: -; J gene: TRBJ2-4; CDR3 DNA: TGCGCCAGCAGTGAAGGAGGCTCGGGAAACATTCAGTACTTC; CDR3 protein: CASSEGGSGNIQYF
D gene: TRBD1; V gene: TRBV5-1; clone size: -; J gene: TRBJ1-1; CDR3 DNA: TGCGCCAGCAGCCCCATGGAGGGGGCAGGCACTGAAGCTTTCTTT; CDR3 protein: CASSPMEGAGTEAFF
D gene: TRBD2; V gene: TRBV6-5; clone size: few; J gene: TRBJ2-3; CDR3 DNA: TGTGCCAGCAGAGATACTAGCGGCACAGATACGCAGTATTTT; CDR3 protein: CASRDTSGTDTQYF
D gene: -; V gene: TRBV7-9; clone size: few; J gene: TRBJ2-5; CDR3 DNA: TGTGCCAGCAGCTTTGCCTCCATGGGAGTAGCGGAGCCGAGGGAGACCCAGTACTTC; CDR3 protein: CASSFASMGVAEPRETQYF
D gene: -; V gene: TRBV19; clone size: few; J gene: TRBJ2-5; CDR3 DNA: TGTGCCAGTACCAAAAGGGGAGGAGAGACCCAGTACTTC; CDR3 protein: CASTKRGGETQYF
D gene: TRBD1; V gene: TRBV12-3/TRBV12-4; clone size: few; J gene: TRBJ2-2; CDR3 DNA: TGTGCCAGCAGTTCAGACAGGGACACCGGGGAGCTGTTTTTT; CDR3 protein: CASSSDRDTGELFF
D gene: -; V gene: TRBV12-3/TRBV12-4; clone size: few; J gene: TRBJ2-7; CDR3 DNA: TGTGCCAGCACCTCCCAGGGGATAACCTACGAGCAGTACTTC; CDR3 protein: CASTSQGITYEQYF
D gene: TRBD2; V gene: TRBV19; clone size: -; J gene: TRBJ2-6; CDR3 DNA: TGTGCCAGTAACCACGGCGGGGGGGCTTTCGTCCCTGGGGCCAACGTCCTGACTTTC; CDR3 protein: CASNHGGGAFVPGANVLTF
D gene: -; V gene: TRBV7-2; clone size: -; J gene: TRBJ2-1; CDR3 DNA: TGTGCCAGCAGCTTATTTAAGGGGTTGGATGAGCAGTTCTTC; CDR3 protein: CASSLFKGLDEQFF
D gene: TRBD2; V gene: TRBV6-5; clone size: many; J gene: TRBJ2-5; CDR3 DNA: TGTGCCAGCTCAATCCGGGACTACTCCCGTCGGGAGACCCAGTACTTC; CDR3 protein: CASSIRDYSRRETQYF
D gene: -; V gene: TRBV7-6; clone size: -; J gene: TRBJ2-7; CDR3 DNA: TGTGCCAGCAGCTTACAAGCAGACGAAGAGCAGTACTTC; CDR3 protein: CASSLQADEEQYF
D gene: -; V gene: TRBV6-5; clone size: few; J gene: TRBJ2-3; CDR3 DNA: TGTGCCAGCGTGAGCGCAGATACGCAGTATTTT; CDR3 protein: CASVSADTQYF
D gene: -; V gene: TRBV25-1; clone size: many; J gene: TRBJ1-2; CDR3 DNA: TGTGCCAGCAGTGAATATTGGCAGGATGCTAACTATGGCTACACCTTC; CDR3 protein: CASSEYWQDANYGYTF
D gene: -; V gene: TRBV9; clone size: few; J gene: TRBJ1-5; CDR3 DNA: TGTGCCAGCAGCCCCGGGTTTGGCAATCAGCCCCAGCATTTT; CDR3 protein: CASSPGFGNQPQHF
D gene: TRBD2; V gene: TRBV29-1; clone size: -; J gene: TRBJ2-5; CDR3 DNA: TGCAGCGTTGTCGGATCTAGCGGCATGGGGGAGACCCAGTACTTC; CDR3 protein: CSVVGSSGMGETQYF
D gene: TRBD2; V gene: TRBV19; clone size: few; J gene: TRBJ2-1; CDR3 DNA: TGTGCCAGTCGCACTAGCGGGGGCAGGGTAGATGAGCAGTTCTTC; CDR3 protein: CASRTSGGRVDEQFF
D gene: -; V gene: TRBV7-8; clone size: -; J gene: TRBJ1-5; CDR3 DNA: TGTGCCAGCAGCTTAGCCGGAAGGGACAATAGCAATCAGCCCCAGCATTTT; CDR3 protein: CASSLAGRDNSNQPQHF
D gene: TRBD1; V gene: TRBV5-1; clone size: -; J gene: TRBJ1-2; CDR3 DNA: TGCGCCAGCAGCCCGGAGGGGGGGACAGGACACTATGGCTACACCTTC; CDR3 protein: CASSPEGGTGHYGYTF
D gene: -; V gene: TRBV15; clone size: -; J gene: TRBJ2-3; CDR3 DNA: TGTGCCACCAGCAGAGGGGCCCAGGATACGCAGTATTTT; CDR3 protein: CATSRGAQDTQYF
D gene: -; V gene: TRBV28; clone size: -; J gene: TRBJ1-5; CDR3 DNA: TGTGCCAGCAGTTTAGGCTTGACAGGAGGAGGGAGCCAGCCCCAGCATTTT; CDR3 protein: CASSLGLTGGGSQPQHF
D gene: -; V gene: TRBV7-2; clone size: few; J gene: TRBJ1-2; CDR3 DNA: TGTGCCAGCAGCTTATTGGTGGGGGCAGATGGCTACACCTTC; CDR3 protein: CASSLLVGADGYTF
D gene: -; V gene: TRBV20-1; clone size: few; J gene: TRBJ1-4; CDR3 DNA: TGCAGTGCTAGATGGGGGAGTGTAACTAATGAAAAACTGTTTTTT; CDR3 protein: CSARWGSVTNEKLFF
D gene: -; V gene: TRBV28; clone size: -; J gene: TRBJ2-2; CDR3 DNA: TGTGCCAGCAGCTTTCGACACTTCACCGGGGAGCTGTTTTTT; CDR3 protein: CASSFRHFTGELFF
D gene: TRBD2; V gene: TRBV7-6; clone size: -; J gene: TRBJ2-7; CDR3 DNA: TGTGCCAGCAGCTCGAAGGTCTTTAGCGGGAGGGCCGAGCAGTACTTC; CDR3 protein: CASSSKVFSGRAEQYF
D gene: -; V gene: TRBV20-1; clone size: -; J gene: TRBJ2-3; CDR3 DNA: TGCAGTGCTAGAACTGTGGGGACCACAGATACGCAGTATTTT; CDR3 protein: CSARTVGTTDTQYF
D gene: -; V gene: TRBV7-6; clone size: -; J gene: TRBJ2-5; CDR3 DNA: TGTGCCAGCAGCTTAGGCCCGCGAGGCAGATTACAAGAGACCCAGTACTTC; CDR3 protein: CASSLGPRGRLQETQYF
D gene: TRBD2; V gene: TRBV10-2; clone size: -; J gene: TRBJ2-1; CDR3 DNA: TGCGCCAGCAGCGGCCGGGAAGCGGGACCGCAGTTCTTC; CDR3 protein: CASSGREAGPQFF
D gene: TRBD1; V gene: TRBV20-1; clone size: few; J gene: TRBJ1-5; CDR3 DNA: TGCAGTGCTAGAGATCAACAGGGGGAAACCAATCAGCCCCAGCATTTT; CDR3 protein: CSARDQQGETNQPQHF